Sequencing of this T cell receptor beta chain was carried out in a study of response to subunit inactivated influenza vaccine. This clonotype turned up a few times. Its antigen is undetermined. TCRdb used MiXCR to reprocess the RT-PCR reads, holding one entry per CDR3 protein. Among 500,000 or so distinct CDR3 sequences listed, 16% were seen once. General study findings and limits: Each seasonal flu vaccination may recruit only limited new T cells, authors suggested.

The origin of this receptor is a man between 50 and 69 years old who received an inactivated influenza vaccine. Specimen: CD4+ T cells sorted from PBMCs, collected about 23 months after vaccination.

Here the CDR3 reads CAISLDGHNEQFF. The CDR3 nucleotides are TGTGCCATCAGCCTAGACGGCCACAATGAGCAGTTCTTC. The chain uses TRBV10-3 and TRBJ2-1; D unresolved. Germline-derived CDR1 and CDR2 are ENHRY and SYGVKD. V lost 6 bases and J 5 bases, leaving 11 bases between the germline ends. This CDR3 is built from 13 residues.